The T cell receptor (beta chain) under discussion was sequenced for a study of blood T cell repertoires in COVID-19. For the study at large: From the United States, Italy and Spain came samples of acute and convalescent COVID-19.

Repertoires were generated with immunoSEQ multiplex PCR, while TCRdb's copy carries only in-frame clones and drops some. The sample yields about 42,000 clones, 90% seen once. Germline V gene data show CDR1 as SGHTA and CDR2 as FQGNSA. This CDR3 is 15 amino acids long. V gave up 2 bases and J gave up 2 bases, with 11 bases separating them. The source of this sequence is a human donor in a cohort sampled during active COVID-19. The sample consisted of peripheral blood. The V gene is TRBV7-2, the J gene TRBJ2-3; a possible D gene is TRBD2 (7 bases). CDR3 bases: TGTGCCAGCAGCTTACGAGGGGGGGTCACAGATACGCAGTATTTT. Protein product: CASSLRGGVTDTQYF.